This entry lists 28 T cell receptor beta chains sequenced from one sample in a study of blood T cells in healthy people across ages. PCR was performed a second time for about 7 to 11 cycles using a sample-barcoded 5' primer and a J-beta primer mix. TCRdb passed the 5' RACE reads through MiXCR, listing each CDR3 protein once. This sample has approximately 760,000 distinct CDR3 sequences; around 25% occur once, and the top ten carry under 10%. A further study also used this sample, focusing on T cells of mothers and their children.

Sample: blood. The receptors here all came from a boy between 5 and 17 years old in good health.

The V and J genes are TRBV27 and TRBJ1-2; no firm D call. V was clipped by 6 bases and J by 7 bases, with 15 bases between them. The length of the CDR3 is 13 residues. Looked up from germline, CDR1 is MNHEY and CDR2 is SMNVEV (reference sequence). Here the CDR3 DNA reads TGTGCCAGCAGCCCTGCCGTGAGAGCTGGCTACACCTTC. This gives the protein CASSPAVRAGYTF.

This clonotype was picked up a small number of times. This sequence joins TRBV4-1 and TRBJ2-2; no clear D gene. The CDR3 contains 16 residues. The germline V and J ends were trimmed by 0 bases and 1 base, with 9 bases remaining between them. CDR1 and CDR2 (germline): MGHRA, YSYEKL. This CDR3 is CASSQEEDRNTGELFF. In nucleotides, the CDR3 is TGCGCCAGCAGCCAAGAGGAAGACCGGAACACCGGGGAGCTGTTTTTT.

A few counts support this clonotype. The V call is TRBV5-1, the J call TRBJ2-1; 8 nucleotides line up with TRBD2. CDR3 length: 15 residues. The germline CDR1 and CDR2 sequences are SGHRS and YFSETQ. The V and J ends lost 0 bases and 3 bases, in that order; junction bases with no gene match: 2. CDR3 sequence reads: CASSLETSGYNEQFF. The CDR3, as DNA: TGCGCCAGCAGCTTGGAAACTAGCGGCTACAATGAGCAGTTCTTC.

This clonotype was detected a few times. The chain couples TRBV15 to TRBJ2-5; 8 bases are shared with TRBD1. Germline CDR1 is LNHNV and CDR2 is YYDKDF (reference sequence). The CDR3 has 15 amino acids. V shed 5 bases and J 3 bases; nucleotides not matched to a gene: 8. The CDR3 region is CATSRTGQEEETQYF. CDR3 DNA: TGTGCCACCAGCCGAACGGGACAGGAAGAAGAGACCCAGTACTTC.

The chain employs TRBV3-1 and TRBJ2-1; 12 bases map to TRBD2. The ends lost 6 bases at V and 7 bases at J; junction bases unmatched: 10. The CDR3 runs 16 residues. Germline assignment: CDR1 LGHDT and CDR2 YNNKEL (reference sequence). In DNA form, the CDR3 reads TGTGCCAGCAGATCACTAGCGGGGGGACCTCTAAATGAGCAGTTCTTC. Translating gives CASRSLAGGPLNEQFF.

This sequence joins TRBV6-5 and TRBJ2-2; the match to TRBD1 covers 7 bases. The V and J ends lost 2 bases and 6 bases, in that order; junction bases with no gene match: 12. CDR1 is MNHEY and CDR2 is SVGAGI in the germline V gene. The CDR3 spans 17 residues. The CDR3, as DNA: TGTGCCAGCAGTTACAGTCCCGGGACAGTTTATGCCGGGGAGCTGTTTTTT. Translated: CASSYSPGTVYAGELFF.

This sequence joins TRBV5-1 and TRBJ2-1, with a tentative D call TRBD1 (6 bases). CDR1 and CDR2 (germline): SGHRS, YFSETQ. This CDR3 region has 13 residues. V was cut by 4 bases and J by 10 bases, with 15 bases left in between. The CDR3 sequence: CASSKLQGREQFF. The CDR3 DNA sequence: TGCGCCAGCAGCAAACTACAGGGCCGAGAGCAGTTCTTC.

This CDR3 is CSARDGLYEQYF. The DNA for the CDR3 is TGCAGCGCCCGGGACGGACTCTACGAGCAGTACTTC. The genes are TRBV29-1 and TRBJ2-5; D might be TRBD1 or TRBD2, each matching 5 bases. The tail of the sequence fits TRBJ2-7 better, so the J call may be wrong. The germline CDR1 and CDR2 sequences are SQVTM and ANQGSEA. The CDR3 runs to 12 residues.

As concerns this clonotype: Mismatch with germline at one junction end may stem from a read error. V gene TRBV7-7 combines with J gene TRBJ2-1, with D possibly TRBD2 on 6 matching bases. The CDR3 spans 12 residues. Germline CDR1 is SSHAT and CDR2 is FNYEAQ (reference sequence). CDR3 in DNA: TGTGCTAGCAGCTCGACGGGGGATGAGCAGTTCTTC. The encoded protein is CASSSTGDEQFF.

The chain recombines TRBV12-5 with TRBJ2-4, with 7 bases fitting TRBD1. V was pared by 5 bases and J by 1 base, with 11 bases of the junction left unmatched. The CDR3 extends over 17 amino acids. Germline CDR1 reads LGHNT; CDR2 reads FRNRAP. The CDR3 DNA is TGTGCTAGTGGTCAGGGGGTAGGCAGCGAGGCCAAAAACATTCAGTACTTC. It translates to CASGQGVGSEAKNIQYF.

This clonotype has only a few counts. The chain couples TRBV11-2 to TRBJ2-5; the D gene is possibly TRBD2 (5 bases). Trimming took off 0 bases at V and 11 bases at J, with 13 bases between the two ends. This CDR3 region has 13 residues. Germline-derived CDR1 and CDR2 are SGHAT and FQNNGV. The CDR3 DNA reads as TGTGCCAGCAGCTTAGAGGCCCTAGCTTCTCAGTACTTC. Residues: CASSLEALASQYF.

This clonotype occurred a few times. The CDR3 nucleotides read TGTGCCAGCAGCCAAGATCCCGGGACAGGGGCCTTATCCGATCGGTACGAGCAGTACTTC. It yields the protein CASSQDPGTGALSDRYEQYF. The chain employs TRBV4-2 and TRBJ2-7, with 10 bases aligning to TRBD1. The CDR3 totals 20 residues. Germline values: CDR1 LGHNA, CDR2 YNFKEQ. With 0 bases clipped from V and 4 bases from J, the junction kept 18 bases outside the gene matches.

There are a few counts of this clonotype. The CDR3 DNA is TGTGCCAGCACCAAATCGGAAGGGCGCGAGCAGTACTTC. As protein: CASTKSEGREQYF. The chain uses TRBV12-3 or TRBV12-4 and TRBJ2-7, with unresolved D. Between the trimmed V and J ends, which lost 7 bases and 6 bases, there was a span of 16 bases. The CDR3 sequence is 13 residues long.

The chain couples TRBV28 to TRBJ2-5; 8 nucleotides agree with TRBD2. The J call may be faulty, since TRBJ2-7 better matches the DNA end. This CDR3 region has 14 residues. The V gene's germline CDR1 is MDHEN and CDR2 SYDVKM. This chain's CDR3 is CASSISGITYEQYF. The DNA of the CDR3 is TGTGCCAGCAGTATTAGCGGGATCACCTACGAGCAGTACTTC.

The V gene is TRBV18, the J gene TRBJ2-1; D might be TRBD1 (5 bases). CDR1 and CDR2 (germline): KGHSH, LQKENI. The length of the CDR3 is 16 residues. Trimming stripped 3 bases from V and 5 bases from J, with 17 bases between. CDR3 in DNA: TGTGCCAGCTCACCCCGCGGTGGGCCAGGGAACAATGAGCAGTTCTTC. Translated: CASSPRGGPGNNEQFF.

This chain connects TRBV20-1 to TRBJ2-5; either TRBD1 or TRBD2 may fit D (7 bases each). The better agreement between TRBJ2-1 and the DNA end casts doubt on the J call. This CDR3 is 13 amino acids long. The germline gives CDR1 DFQATT, CDR2 SNEGSKA (reference sequence). In DNA, the CDR3 is TGCAGTGCTACAGGGGGAGGGTACAATGAGCAGTTCTTC. This gives the protein CSATGGGYNEQFF.

This clonotype was seen just once. The chain uses TRBV11-2 and TRBJ2-1, with 11 bases identical to TRBD2. Germline V lookup: CDR1 SGHAT, CDR2 FQNNGV. The CDR3 length is 19 residues. With V trimmed by 3 bases and J by 0 bases, 10 bases remained unmatched. DNA of the CDR3: TGTGCCAGCAGCTTGCAACCGGGACTAGCGGTAGGCTCCTACAATGAGCAGTTCTTC. Protein product: CASSLQPGLAVGSYNEQFF. Complete variable domain (other parts from reference TRBV11-2 and TRBJ2-1): EAGVAQSPRYKIIEKRQSVAFWCNPISGHATLYWYQQILGQGPKLLIQFQNNGVVDDSQLPKDRFSAERLKGVDSTLKIQPAKLEDSAVYLCASSLQPGLAVGSYNEQFFGPGTRLTVL.

This chain uses TRBV20-1 with TRBJ2-3; a weak D match, TRBD1 (5 bases). This CDR3 spans 15 amino acids. The germline V gene encodes CDR1 DFQATT and CDR2 SNEGSKA (reference sequence). The V end lost 0 bases, the J end lost 2 bases, and 12 bases lay between the germline ends. CDR3: CSARDPTAPTDTQYF. Written as DNA, the CDR3 is TGCAGTGCTAGAGATCCGACAGCCCCCACAGATACGCAGTATTTT.

The V call is TRBV4-1, the J call TRBJ2-2; D ambiguous. The ends were cut back, 0 bases at V and 3 bases at J, with 11 bases in the middle. The CDR3 loop spans 16 amino acids. CDR1 and CDR2 from the germline V gene are MGHRA and YSYEKL. CDR3 region: CASSQEIGMDTGELFF. The CDR3 DNA follows: TGCGCCAGCAGCCAAGAGATTGGTATGGACACCGGGGAGCTGTTTTTT.

V usage is TRBV7-9 and J usage is TRBJ2-7; D perhaps matches TRBD2 (7 bases). CDR1 SEHNR and CDR2 FQNEAQ come from the germline V gene (reference sequence). Trimming stripped 5 bases from V and 3 bases from J, with 17 bases between. This CDR3 region has 15 residues. CDR3 amino acids: CASSPQRGGIYEQYF. Here the CDR3 DNA reads TGTGCCAGCAGCCCACAGAGGGGGGGGATCTACGAGCAGTACTTC. Full variable domain (outside the CDR3, taken from reference TRBV7-9 and TRBJ2-7): DTGVSQNPRHKITKRGQNVTFRCDPISEHNRLYWYRQTLGQGPEFLTYFQNEAQLEKSRLLSDRFSAERPKGSFSTLEIQRTEQGDSAMYLCASSPQRGGIYEQYFGPGTRLTVT.

In this sample, this clonotype turned up a few times. The rearrangement links TRBV7-6 to TRBJ1-4; 9 bases fit TRBD1. In germline, CDR1 is SGHVS, CDR2 FNYEAQ. V gave up 4 bases and J gave up 7 bases; unmatched junction bases: 4. CDR3 length: 14 residues. CDR3 DNA sequence: TGTGCCAGCAGCTACCGGGACAGGGTTGAAAAACTGTTTTTT. The encoded protein is CASSYRDRVEKLFF.

The J gene is TRBJ2-3, the V gene TRBV4-1; TRBD2 agrees at 7 bases. The germline V gene has CDR1 MGHRA and CDR2 YSYEKL. The CDR3 spans 15 residues. Losses at the gene ends were 4 bases for V and 2 bases for J; bases not matched to a gene: 6. CDR3 loop: CASSPTAGDTDTQYF. The CDR3 coding sequence is TGCGCCAGCAGCCCTACGGCGGGAGACACAGATACGCAGTATTTT.

This clonotype was picked up a small number of times. In nucleotides, the CDR3 is TGTGCCAGCAGTTACTGGGTAAGGGATACTGAGCAGTTCTTC. Translating it yields CASSYWVRDTEQFF. The chain links TRBV6-6 to TRBJ2-5; D not certain. With the DNA end fitting TRBJ2-1 better, the J assignment may be wrong. The V gene's germline CDR1 is MNHNY and CDR2 SVGAGI (reference sequence). The length of the CDR3 is 14 residues.

The chain is built from TRBV5-1 and TRBJ1-4; 7 nucleotides agree with TRBD1. V shed 0 bases and J 7 bases; nucleotides not matched to a gene: 3. The CDR3 runs 14 residues. CDR1 is SGHRS and CDR2 is YFSETQ in the germline V gene. CDR3 nucleotides: TGCGCCAGCAGCTTGGAGGGACAGATTGAAAAACTGTTTTTT. Protein product: CASSLEGQIEKLFF.

The rearrangement joins TRBV24-1 to TRBJ1-2; unclear D gene. CDR3 length: 13 residues. Trimming took off 5 bases at V and 1 base at J, with 7 bases between the two ends. Germline CDR1 reads KGHDR; CDR2 reads SFDVKD. CDR3 nucleotide sequence: TGTGCCACCAGTGGAGGACTTAACTATGGCTACACCTTC. As protein: CATSGGLNYGYTF.

The rearrangement joins TRBV5-1 to TRBJ2-7; D is perhaps TRBD2 (5 bases). The V gene lost 0 bases and the J gene lost 2 bases, with 9 bases spanning the gap. This CDR3 has 14 amino acids. CDR1 is SGHRS and CDR2 is YFSETQ in the germline V gene. The CDR3 nucleotides read TGCGCCAGCAGCTTGGCCGGGGATACCTACGAGCAGTACTTC. Its protein product is CASSLAGDTYEQYF.

This clonotype has just a few counts. The chain employs TRBV19 and TRBJ2-5; D remains unclear. The J call may not be correct, given that the DNA end is closer to TRBJ2-7. Per the germline V gene, CDR1 is LNHDA and CDR2 is SQIVND (reference sequence). The CDR3 consists of 16 residues. The CDR3 is CASSISVTGGGYEQYF. As DNA, the CDR3 is TGTGCCAGTAGTATCTCCGTGACTGGCGGCGGATACGAGCAGTACTTC.

The rearrangement uses TRBV20-1 and TRBJ2-7; D remains ambiguous. The ends were cut back, 3 bases at V and 2 bases at J, with 5 bases in the middle. The CDR3 length is 11 residues. Per germline, CDR1 DFQATT and CDR2 SNEGSKA (reference sequence). CDR3 DNA sequence: TGCAGTGCTAGCAGTGCCTACGAGCAGTACTTC. The encoded protein is CSASSAYEQYF.